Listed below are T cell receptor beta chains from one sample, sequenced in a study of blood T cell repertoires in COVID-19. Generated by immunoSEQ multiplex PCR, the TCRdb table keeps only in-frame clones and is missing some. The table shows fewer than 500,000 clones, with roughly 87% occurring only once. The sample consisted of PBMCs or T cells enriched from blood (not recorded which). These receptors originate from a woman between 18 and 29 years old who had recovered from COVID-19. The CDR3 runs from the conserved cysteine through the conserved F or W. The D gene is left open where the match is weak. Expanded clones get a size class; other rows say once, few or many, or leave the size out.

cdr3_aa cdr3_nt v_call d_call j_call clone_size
CATSRDRGLTSKFSGNTIYF TGTGCCACCAGCAGAGATCGAGGATTAACCTCAAAGTTCTCTGGAAACACCATATATTTT TRBV15 NA TRBJ1-3 NA
CASSKVRVEGTEAFF TGTGCCAGCAGTAAGGTGAGGGTGGAGGGCACTGAAGCTTTCTTT TRBV28 NA TRBJ1-1 NA
CASSQDRRDRRPEAFF TGTGCCAGCAGCCAAGATCGTCGGGACAGGAGACCTGAAGCTTTCTTT TRBV3-1/TRBV3-2 TRBD1 TRBJ1-1 few
CASSFEGGGYEQYF TGTGCCAGCAGTTTTGAGGGGGGGGGTTACGAGCAGTACTTC TRBV27 NA TRBJ2-7 NA
CASSYKRGDEQFF TGTGCCAGCAGCTACAAGAGAGGTGATGAGCAGTTCTTC TRBV7-3 NA TRBJ2-1 NA
CASSYSNRLKNIQYF TGTGCCAGCAGTTACTCGAACAGACTAAAAAACATTCAGTACTTC TRBV6-5 NA TRBJ2-4 NA
CATSDLTRTGETQYF TGTGCCACCAGTGATTTGACCCGAACGGGGGAGACCCAGTACTTC TRBV24-1 NA TRBJ2-5 once
CASSSLGLAGGATGELFF TGTGCCAGCAGTTCTCTGGGACTAGCGGGGGGTGCCACCGGGGAGCTGTTTTTT TRBV5-4 TRBD2 TRBJ2-2 NA
CASSRYAGGNGNTIYF TGTGCCAGCAGCCGTTACGCGGGGGGGAACGGAAACACCATATATTTT TRBV7-6 NA TRBJ1-3 few
CASSRDRGRSGANVLTF TGTGCCAGCAGCCGAGACAGGGGGAGGTCTGGGGCCAACGTCCTGACTTTC TRBV5-6 TRBD1 TRBJ2-6 NA
CASSLGGVRGYTF TGTGCCAGCAGTTTGGGCGGGGTGCGTGGCTACACCTTC TRBV12-3/TRBV12-4 NA TRBJ1-2 NA
CASSLETGDGQPQHF TGCGCCAGCAGCTTGGAAACAGGGGACGGGCAGCCCCAGCATTTT TRBV5-1 TRBD1 TRBJ1-5 NA
CASSGQGANEKLFF TGTGCCAGCAGCGGACAGGGGGCTAATGAAAAACTGTTTTTT TRBV2 TRBD1 TRBJ1-4 NA
CASSKEGEGYTF TGTGCCAGCTCCAAGGAAGGGGAAGGCTACACCTTC TRBV18 NA TRBJ1-2 NA
CASSLAGQGNTGELFF TGCGCCAGCAGCTTGGCAGGACAGGGTAACACCGGGGAGCTGTTTTTT TRBV5-1 TRBD1 TRBJ2-2 few
CASSPTTGGDYGYTF TGTGCCAGCTCACCCACTACAGGGGGTGACTATGGCTACACCTTC TRBV18 TRBD1 TRBJ1-2 NA
CASSRASGGAREQYF TGTGCCAGTAGTAGGGCTAGCGGGGGTGCCCGCGAGCAGTACTTC TRBV19 TRBD2 TRBJ2-7 NA
CATSRDLGHENTEAFF TGTGCCACCAGCAGAGATCTTGGACACGAGAACACTGAAGCTTTCTTT TRBV15 NA TRBJ1-1 few
CASSQDGGFHRGQYF TGTGCCAGCAGCCAAGATGGGGGCTTCCACAGGGGCCAGTACTTC TRBV14 TRBD1 TRBJ2-7 NA
CASSARGGQNTEAFF TGTGCCAGCAGCGCCCGGGGGGGGCAGAACACTGAAGCTTTCTTT TRBV9 NA TRBJ1-1 NA
CATSRDSPGQGSYEQYF TGTGCCACCAGCAGAGACTCCCCGGGACAGGGTTCCTACGAGCAGTACTTC TRBV15 TRBD1 TRBJ2-7 NA
CASSESTGGRTDTQYF TGCGCCAGCAGTGAGTCGACGGGGGGGCGCACAGATACGCAGTATTTT TRBV10-1 TRBD2 TRBJ2-3 NA
CASSLGRLYEQYF TGTGCCAGCAGCTTAGGCAGACTTTACGAGCAGTACTTC TRBV7-8 NA TRBJ2-7 NA
CASIAGANYGYTF TGTGCCAGCATCGCCGGGGCTAACTATGGCTACACCTTC TRBV5-5 NA TRBJ1-2 NA
CASSSGERPDTQYF TGTGCCAGCAGCTCGGGTGAGCGCCCAGATACGCAGTATTTT TRBV7-9 NA TRBJ2-3 NA
CASSLGQSYEQYF TGTGCCAGCAGTTTAGGGCAGTCCTACGAGCAGTACTTC TRBV12-3/TRBV12-4 NA TRBJ2-7 NA
CASSQDQGYEQYF TGTGCCAGCAGCCAAGACCAGGGATACGAGCAGTACTTC TRBV3-1/TRBV3-2 NA TRBJ2-7 NA
CASSPGGSSYNSPLHF TGTGCCAGCAGCCCCGGGGGGAGCTCCTATAATTCACCCCTCCACTTT TRBV7-2 NA TRBJ1-6 once
CAWSSSGDGQPQHF TGTGCCTGGAGTTCCTCCGGAGACGGACAGCCCCAGCATTTT TRBV30 NA TRBJ1-5 few
CASSLAGADRNTEAFF TGCGCCAGCAGCTTGGCCGGGGCGGACAGGAACACTGAAGCTTTCTTT TRBV5-1 NA TRBJ1-1 NA
CASSYSGAGANVLTF TGTGCCAGCAGTTACTCAGGGGCTGGGGCCAACGTCCTGACTTTC TRBV6-2/TRBV6-3 NA TRBJ2-6 NA
CASSEVRTGVGNEKLFF TGTGCCAGCAGTGAAGTAAGGACAGGGGTAGGGAATGAAAAACTGTTTTTT TRBV6-1 TRBD1 TRBJ1-4 NA
CASSESVNEQFF TGTGCCAGCAGTGAATCCGTAAATGAGCAGTTCTTC TRBV25-1 NA TRBJ2-1 NA
CASSQRAGLRVGVRTEAFF TGCGCCAGCAGCCAAAGAGCGGGATTAAGAGTTGGGGTGAGGACTGAAGCTTTCTTT TRBV4-1 NA TRBJ1-1 NA
CASSTQSPPFF TGTGCCAGCAGTACACAGAGCCCCCCTTTCTTT TRBV2 NA TRBJ1-1 once
CASSATISDTEAFF TGCGCCAGCAGCGCCACTATATCCGACACTGAAGCTTTCTTT TRBV5-1 NA TRBJ1-1 NA
CASSLPQGEKLFF TGTGCCAGCAGCTTACCACAGGGTGAAAAACTGTTTTTT TRBV7-9 NA TRBJ1-4 NA
CASSPIGVGDEQFF TGTGCCAGCAGCCCCATAGGGGTAGGTGATGAGCAGTTCTTC TRBV14 NA TRBJ2-1 NA
CASSPGTTEAFF TGTGCCAGTAGTCCAGGGACAACTGAAGCTTTCTTT TRBV19 NA TRBJ1-1 NA
CASSPSGGSTDTQYF TGTGCCAGCAGCCCTAGCGGGGGTAGCACAGATACGCAGTATTTT TRBV3-1/TRBV3-2 TRBD2 TRBJ2-3 NA
CASSEGQVTDTQYF TGTGCCAGCAGCGAGGGACAGGTCACAGATACGCAGTATTTT TRBV2 TRBD1 TRBJ2-3 NA
CASSPGDGDTEAFF TGTGCCAGCAGCCCAGGGGATGGGGACACTGAAGCTTTCTTT TRBV11-2 NA TRBJ1-1 NA
CAWSPSYINYGYTF TGTGCCTGGAGTCCCTCTTACATTAACTATGGCTACACCTTC TRBV30 NA TRBJ1-2 NA
CASARTSGGAGTDTQYF TGCGCCAGCGCCCGGACTAGCGGGGGGGCCGGTACAGATACGCAGTATTTT TRBV5-1 TRBD2 TRBJ2-3 NA
CAWSADRGDEQFF TGTGCCTGGAGTGCGGACAGGGGCGATGAGCAGTTCTTC TRBV30 TRBD1 TRBJ2-1 NA
CASKIGAAGNTEAFF TGTGCCAGTAAAATCGGGGCCGCGGGAAACACTGAAGCTTTCTTT TRBV19 NA TRBJ1-1 NA